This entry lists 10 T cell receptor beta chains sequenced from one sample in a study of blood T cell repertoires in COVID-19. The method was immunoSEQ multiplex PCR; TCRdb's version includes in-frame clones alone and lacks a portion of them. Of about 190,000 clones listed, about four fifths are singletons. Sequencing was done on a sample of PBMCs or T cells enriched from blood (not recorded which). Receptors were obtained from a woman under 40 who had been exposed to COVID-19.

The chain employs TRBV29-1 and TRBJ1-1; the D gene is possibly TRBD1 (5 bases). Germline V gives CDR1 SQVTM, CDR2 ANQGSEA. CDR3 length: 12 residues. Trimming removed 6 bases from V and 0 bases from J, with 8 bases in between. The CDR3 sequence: CSVGGMNTEAFF. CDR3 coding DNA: TGCAGCGTGGGGGGAATGAACACTGAAGCTTTCTTT.

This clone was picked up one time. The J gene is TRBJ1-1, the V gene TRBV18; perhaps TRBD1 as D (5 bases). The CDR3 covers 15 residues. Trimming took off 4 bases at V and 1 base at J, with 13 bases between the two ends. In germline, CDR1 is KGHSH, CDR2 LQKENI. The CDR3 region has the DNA TGTGCCAGCTCACTCACGGGGGATAAGAACACTGAAGCTTTCTTT. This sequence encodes CASSLTGDKNTEAFF. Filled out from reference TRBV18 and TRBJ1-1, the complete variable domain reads NAGVMQNPRHLVRRRGQEARLRCSPMKGHSHVYWYRQLPEEGLKFMVYLQKENIIDESGMPKERFSAEFPKEGPSILRIQQVVRGDSAAYFCASSLTGDKNTEAFFGQGTRLTVV.

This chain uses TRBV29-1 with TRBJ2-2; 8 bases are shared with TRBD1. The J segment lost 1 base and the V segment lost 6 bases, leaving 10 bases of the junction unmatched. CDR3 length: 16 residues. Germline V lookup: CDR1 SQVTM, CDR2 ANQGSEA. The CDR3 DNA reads TGCAGCGTGAAGATGCCGGGACAGGAGAACACCGGGGAGCTGTTTTTT. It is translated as CSVKMPGQENTGELFF.

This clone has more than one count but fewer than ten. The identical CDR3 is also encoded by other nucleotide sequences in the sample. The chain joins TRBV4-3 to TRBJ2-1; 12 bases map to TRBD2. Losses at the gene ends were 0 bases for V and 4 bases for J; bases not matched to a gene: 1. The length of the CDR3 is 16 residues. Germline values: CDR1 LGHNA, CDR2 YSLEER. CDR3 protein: CASSQDLAGGYNEQFF. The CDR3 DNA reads TGCGCCAGCAGCCAAGATCTAGCGGGGGGGTACAATGAGCAGTTCTTC.

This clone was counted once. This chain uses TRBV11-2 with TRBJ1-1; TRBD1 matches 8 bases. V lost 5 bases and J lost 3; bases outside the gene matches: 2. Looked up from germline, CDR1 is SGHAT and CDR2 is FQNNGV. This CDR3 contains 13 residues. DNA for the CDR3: TGTGCCAGCAGCATGACAGGGGACACTGAAGCTTTCTTT. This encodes CASSMTGDTEAFF.

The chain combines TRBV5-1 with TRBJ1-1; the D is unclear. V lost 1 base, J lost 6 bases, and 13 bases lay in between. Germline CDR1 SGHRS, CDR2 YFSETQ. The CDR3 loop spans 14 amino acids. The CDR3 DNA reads TGCGCCAGCAGCTTGATCACGGGGAGTCCTGAAGCTTTCTTT. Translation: CASSLITGSPEAFF.

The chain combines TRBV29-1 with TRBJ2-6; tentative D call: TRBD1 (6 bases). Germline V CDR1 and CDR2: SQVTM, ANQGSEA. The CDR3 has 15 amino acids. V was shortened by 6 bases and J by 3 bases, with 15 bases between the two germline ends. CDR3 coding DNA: TGCAGCGTCTTGGGTGGGGGCTTTGGGGCCAACGTCCTGACTTTC. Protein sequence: CSVLGGGFGANVLTF.

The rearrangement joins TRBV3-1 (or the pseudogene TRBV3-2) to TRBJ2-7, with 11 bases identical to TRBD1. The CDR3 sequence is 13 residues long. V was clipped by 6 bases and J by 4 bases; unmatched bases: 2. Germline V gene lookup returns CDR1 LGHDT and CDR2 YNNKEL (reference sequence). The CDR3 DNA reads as TGTGCCAGCAGGGACAGGGGGCGATACGAGCAGTACTTC. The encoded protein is CASRDRGRYEQYF.

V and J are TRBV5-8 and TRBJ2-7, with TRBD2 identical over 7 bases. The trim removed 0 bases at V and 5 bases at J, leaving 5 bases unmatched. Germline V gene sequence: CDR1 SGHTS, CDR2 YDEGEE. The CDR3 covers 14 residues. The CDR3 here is CASSLESGGDEQYF. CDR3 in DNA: TGTGCCAGCAGCTTGGAGTCGGGGGGAGACGAGCAGTACTTC.

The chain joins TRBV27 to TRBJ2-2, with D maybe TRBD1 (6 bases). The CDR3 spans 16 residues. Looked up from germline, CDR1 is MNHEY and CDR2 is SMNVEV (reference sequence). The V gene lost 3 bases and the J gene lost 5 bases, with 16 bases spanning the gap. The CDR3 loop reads CASSFLQGIGTGELFF. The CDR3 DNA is TGTGCCAGCAGTTTTTTGCAGGGGATAGGAACCGGGGAGCTGTTTTTT.